The clone carrying this T cell receptor beta chain was counted at least ten times. The record originates from a study of regulatory T cells in long-lasting Graves disease. Investigators prepared the TCR beta libraries by applying iRepertoire HTBI primers and Arm-PCR of CDR3 regions. Each CDR3 protein is one row after TCRdb ran MiXCR on the multiplex PCR reads. The sample consists of hundreds of thousands of distinct CDR3 sequences, approximately 15% of them appearing once. Germline V gives CDR1 LNHDA, CDR2 SQIVND (reference sequence). The CDR3 contains 12 residues. V lost 6 bases, J lost 10 bases, and 1 base stayed unmatched. Time point noted: newly diagnosed GD, antithyroid drugs for less than 3 months. TCR sequences were obtained from RNA taken from PBMCs. The data were also submitted as part of a second study, on T cells in Graves' hyperthyroidism and ophthalmopathy.

This chain uses TRBV19 with TRBJ1-4; 11 bases are shared with TRBD1. The TCR was taken from a man younger than 45 with Graves disease. Sequencing was performed on peripheral blood mononuclear cells (PBMCs), taken at new diagnosis, from a patient treated with antithyroid drugs. CDR3 amino acids: CASSGTGGKLFF. The CDR3 DNA sequence: TGTGCCAGTAGCGGGACAGGGGGAAAACTGTTTTTT.